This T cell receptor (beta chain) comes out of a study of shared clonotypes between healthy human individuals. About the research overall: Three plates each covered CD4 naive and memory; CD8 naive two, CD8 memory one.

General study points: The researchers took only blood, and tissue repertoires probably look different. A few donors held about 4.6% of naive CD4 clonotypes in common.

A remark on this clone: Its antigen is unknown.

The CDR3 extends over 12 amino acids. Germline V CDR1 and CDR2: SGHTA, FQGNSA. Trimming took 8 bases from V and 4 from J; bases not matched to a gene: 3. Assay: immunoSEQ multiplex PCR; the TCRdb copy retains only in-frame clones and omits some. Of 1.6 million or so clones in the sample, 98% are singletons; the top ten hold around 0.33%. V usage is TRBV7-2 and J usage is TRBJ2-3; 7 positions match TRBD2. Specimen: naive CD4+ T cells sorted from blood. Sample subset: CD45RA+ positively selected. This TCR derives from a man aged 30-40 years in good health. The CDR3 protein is CASGLAADTQYF. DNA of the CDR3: TGTGCCAGCGGTCTAGCGGCAGATACGCAGTATTTT.